This TCR beta chain came from a study of blood T cell repertoires in COVID-19. Study in general: The United States, Italy and Spain supplied acute and convalescent COVID-19 samples. PBMCs, B-cell-depleted T cells, or T cells provided the cDNA or gDNA that made up the material.

V lost 2 bases and J lost 0, with 17 bases in between. Germline lookup yields CDR1 MGHRA and CDR2 YSYEKL. The CDR3 contains 18 residues. Per the study methods: It was from reference gene primer amplification that nucleated cell counts were estimated. Sequenced by immunoSEQ multiplex PCR; TCRdb stores in-frame clones only, minus some. V and J calls and clone size come straight from that table; D and trimming were deduced from the DNA. The sample records around 150,000 clones, approximately 90% being singletons. This rearrangement joins TRBV4-1 to TRBJ1-3, with a weak D call TRBD1 (5 bases). The sequencing sample was made of peripheral blood. This sequence originates from a woman in her thirties or forties with acute or convalescent COVID-19. CDR3 DNA sequence: TGCGCCAGCAGCCAATCTTTCTTCAGGGTCCGCTCTGGAAACACCATATATTTT. This translates into CASSQSFFRVRSGNTIYF.